This is a list of T cell receptor beta chains from one sample in a study of graft-versus-host responses after intestinal transplantation. These receptors' antigens are unknown. The table came from immunoSEQ multiplex PCR; TCRdb's copy has only in-frame clones and leaves some out. The top ten hold 0.5% to 0.6% of the sample, which has tens of thousands of clones, about 95% seen once. The sequenced sample was unstimulated CD8+ T cells sorted from spleen or lymph node cells, obtained before transplant. The receptor set was obtained from a human donor who was the organ donor for an intestinal transplant. CDR3s include the opening cysteine and the closing phenylalanine or tryptophan. Each record gives: clone size, D gene, V gene, J gene, CDR3 DNA, CDR3 protein. D genes are given only for firm matches. Clone size appears in some rows only: once, few, many, or a class for an expanded clone.

NA	NA	TRBV11-2	TRBJ2-7	TGTGCCAGCAGCTTAGGGAACGAGCAGTACTTC	CASSLGNEQYF
NA	NA	TRBV27	TRBJ2-7	TGTGCCAGCAGCATGGCCGGGACAACGATTTCCTACGAGCAGTACTTC	CASSMAGTTISYEQYF
NA	TRBD1	TRBV27	TRBJ2-1	TGTGCCAGCAGTTTAGACAGGGGACCCTACAATGAGCAGTTCTTC	CASSLDRGPYNEQFF
few	NA	TRBV9	TRBJ2-3	TGTGCCAGCAGCGTAGAAGGTGGGGAGACTAGCACAGATACGCAGTATTTT	CASSVEGGETSTDTQYF
NA	TRBD1	TRBV7-9	TRBJ2-7	TGTGCCAGCAGCTTAGGGGAGGGACAGGGGAACTACGAGCAGTACTTC	CASSLGEGQGNYEQYF
once	NA	TRBV4-3	TRBJ2-7	TGCGCCAGCAGCCAAGACGGGGGACCCCCCTACGAGCAGTACTTC	CASSQDGGPPYEQYF
NA	TRBD1	TRBV15	TRBJ2-5	TGTGCCACCAGCAGAGAAACAGGGGGCGCGGGTGAGACCCAGTACTTC	CATSRETGGAGETQYF
NA	NA	TRBV7-2	TRBJ1-5	TGTGCCAGCAGCCTGGGACCCTATAGCAATCAGCCCCAGCATTTT	CASSLGPYSNQPQHF
NA	NA	TRBV5-1	TRBJ2-1	TGCGCCAGCAGCTTGGACAGCTCCTACAATGAGCAGTTCTTC	CASSLDSSYNEQFF
NA	NA	TRBV21-1	TRBJ2-2	TGTGCCAGCAGCAAAGAGCAGGGGGGGACCGGGGAGCTGTTTTTT	CASSKEQGGTGELFF
NA	NA	TRBV19	TRBJ1-2	TGTGCCAGTTGGCAAGGCTTCCCGCCTGGCTACACCTTC	CASWQGFPPGYTF
NA	NA	TRBV19	TRBJ2-1	TGTGCCAGTAGCCCGTCCGGGAGCTCCTACAATGAGCAGTTCTTC	CASSPSGSSYNEQFF
NA	NA	TRBV4-2	TRBJ2-6	TGTGCCAGCAGCCCCTCGGAACAGGGGGCCAACGTCCTGACTTTC	CASSPSEQGANVLTF
once	NA	TRBV5-4	TRBJ2-3	TGTGCCAGCAGCTTGTGGGGTACTAGCCCTAGCACAGATACGCAGTATTTT	CASSLWGTSPSTDTQYF
NA	NA	TRBV7-9	TRBJ2-3	TGTGCCAGCAGCTTAGAAGGGGTAGATACGCAGTATTTT	CASSLEGVDTQYF
few	NA	TRBV21-1	TRBJ1-5	TGTGCCAGCAGCAAACAGTATAGCAATCAGCCCCAGCATTTT	CASSKQYSNQPQHF
NA	TRBD2	TRBV18	TRBJ2-3	TGTGCCAGCTCACTGGGCGGGGGGCCGGATACGCAGTATTTT	CASSLGGGPDTQYF
NA	NA	TRBV7-9	TRBJ2-3	TGTGCCAGCACCACATTCCCGCCGTATGATTTT	CASTTFPPYDF
NA	NA	TRBV30	TRBJ1-6	TGTGCCTGGAGTTCCGACAGATACTCCTATAATTCACCCCTCCACTTT	CAWSSDRYSYNSPLHF
few	NA	TRBV30	TRBJ2-7	TGTGCCTGGAGTACCGGACAGCTATACGAGCAGTACTTC	CAWSTGQLYEQYF
NA	TRBD2	TRBV9	TRBJ2-2	TGTGCCAGCAGCTTAGGACTAGCGGGGGCCTCCGGGGAGCTGTTTTTT	CASSLGLAGASGELFF
NA	NA	TRBV4-3	TRBJ2-3	TGCGCCAGCAGCCATAAATGGGGGGGCACAGATACGCAGTATTTT	CASSHKWGGTDTQYF
NA	NA	TRBV7-2	TRBJ2-1	TGTGCCAGCAGCTTAGCATGGGAAAGGCCATACAATGAGCAGTTCTTC	CASSLAWERPYNEQFF
NA	TRBD1	TRBV19	TRBJ1-4	TGTGCCAGTAGTGTCTCGGACAGGGGAGGAGAAAAACTGTTTTTT	CASSVSDRGGEKLFF
NA	NA	TRBV5-1	TRBJ2-3	TGCGCCAGCAGCTTGTATTTATATCCACCCTGGGGGGATACGCAGTATTTT	CASSLYLYPPWGDTQYF